These 19 T cell receptor beta chains came from one sample sequenced in a study of T cell responses to AZD1222 COVID-19 vaccine. The method was immunoSEQ multiplex PCR; TCRdb's version includes in-frame clones alone and lacks a portion of them. This table has around 160,000 clones, approximately 94% appearing once. Material: peripheral blood, obtained on day 0 of AZD1222 vaccination. The receptors stem from an adult in good health.

This chain links TRBV12-3 or TRBV12-4 with TRBJ1-2; D ambiguous. V shed 2 bases and J shed 8 bases, with 6 bases lying between them. The CDR3 is made up of 11 amino acids. The CDR3 region has the DNA TGTGCCAGCAGTTTACGGAACGGCTACACCTTC. It translates to CASSLRNGYTF.

This rearrangement joins TRBV10-3 to TRBJ1-1; 7 nucleotides line up with TRBD1. The length of the CDR3 is 15 residues. Unmatched junction bases numbered 5, after V lost 4 bases and J lost 0 bases. In germline, CDR1 is ENHRY, CDR2 SYGVKD. The CDR3 DNA reads as TGTGCCATCAGTGCCGGGACAGTCTTGAACACTGAAGCTTTCTTT. Protein: CAISAGTVLNTEAFF.

Turning to this clone: Other DNA sequences within the sample encode an identical CDR3. The CDR3 bases are TGCAGTGCTAGTAGTGGGGGAGCCTACGAGCAGTACTTC. It encodes CSASSGGAYEQYF. The rearrangement uses TRBV20-1 and TRBJ2-7, with D perhaps matching TRBD1 or TRBD2 (5 bases each). The CDR3 is 13 amino acids. Germline loops: CDR1 DFQATT, CDR2 SNEGSKA (reference sequence). The V end was cut by 3 bases, the J end by 2 bases, with 11 bases between.

The chain couples TRBV5-1 to TRBJ2-3, with D perhaps TRBD1 (5 bases). Germline assignment: CDR1 SGHRS and CDR2 YFSETQ. V was shortened by 2 bases and J by 3 bases, with 13 bases between the two germline ends. CDR3 length: 15 residues. The CDR3 sequence is CASSFRQLETDTQYF. The CDR3 bases are TGCGCCAGCAGCTTTCGACAGTTGGAAACAGATACGCAGTATTTT.

The gene calls are TRBV3-1 (or the pseudogene TRBV3-2) and TRBJ1-2; a weak D match, TRBD1 (6 bases). Trimming shortened V by 1 base and J by 5 bases, and 11 bases separated the two germline ends. The CDR3 runs 14 residues. Germline V gene data show CDR1 as LGHDT and CDR2 as YNNKEL (reference sequence). CDR3 amino acids: CASSQGTVSYGYTF. The DNA for the CDR3 is TGTGCCAGCAGCCAAGGGACAGTTTCTTATGGCTACACCTTC.

This clone appeared once. The CDR3 DNA is TGCGCCAGCAGCTCACAGGGTAGTTACGAGCAGTACTTC. Translating it yields CASSSQGSYEQYF. The V call is TRBV5-1, the J call TRBJ2-7, with D possibly matching TRBD1 (6 bases). Germline CDR1 reads SGHRS; CDR2 reads YFSETQ. CDR3 length: 13 residues. V was trimmed by 3 bases and J by 4 bases, leaving 11 bases between them.

This chain connects TRBV12-3 or TRBV12-4 to TRBJ1-1; D remains ambiguous. Trimming left V 4 bases short and J 4 bases short, with 10 bases between. CDR3 length: 13 residues. In DNA, the CDR3 is TGTGCCAGCAGTTATTCGGGCGGCACTGAAGCTTTCTTT. It encodes CASSYSGGTEAFF.

The rearrangement uses TRBV3-1 (or the pseudogene TRBV3-2) and TRBJ1-2, with D unresolved. Germline V gives CDR1 LGHDT, CDR2 YNNKEL (reference sequence). This CDR3 comprises 12 residues. V lost 5 bases and J lost 2, with 6 bases in between. CDR3 loop: CASSGRNYGYTF. The CDR3 bases are TGTGCCAGCAGCGGAAGGAACTATGGCTACACCTTC.

The chain uses TRBV2 and TRBJ1-1; 12 bases are shared with TRBD1. The CDR3 consists of 15 residues. Trimming cost V 4 bases and J 3 bases; bases outside gene matches: 3. Germline V gene sequence: CDR1 SNHLY, CDR2 FYNNEI. The CDR3 sequence is CASSAGTGGYTEAFF. The CDR3, as DNA: TGTGCCAGCAGTGCCGGGACAGGGGGCTACACTGAAGCTTTCTTT.

The chain combines TRBV25-1 with TRBJ2-7; possibly TRBD1 for D (6 bases). V shed 2 bases and J shed 0 bases, with 11 bases lying between them. Germline CDR1 reads MGHDK; CDR2 reads SYGVNS. This CDR3 is 15 amino acids long. The CDR3 is CASSEAQGSSYEQYF. The CDR3 nucleotides are TGTGCCAGCAGTGAAGCACAGGGAAGCTCCTACGAGCAGTACTTC.

This chain joins TRBV19 and TRBJ1-2; TRBD1 agrees at 7 bases. Germline assignment: CDR1 LNHDA and CDR2 SQIVND (reference sequence). V lost 2 bases and J lost 8; bases outside the gene matches: 8. CDR3 length equals 14 residues. In DNA, the CDR3 is TGTGCCAGTAGTATAAGAGACAGGGTTGGAGGCTACACCTTC. Translated: CASSIRDRVGGYTF.

The chain joins TRBV9 to TRBJ2-3; 9 bases align to TRBD2. Germline values: CDR1 SGDLS, CDR2 YYNGEE. The CDR3 spans 14 residues. J was trimmed by 1 base and V by 3 bases; bases with no gene match: 0. The CDR3 sequence is CASSGTSGTDTQYF. CDR3 nucleotides: TGTGCCAGCAGCGGGACTAGCGGCACAGATACGCAGTATTTT.

The genes are TRBV9 and TRBJ2-1; possibly TRBD2 for D (5 bases). The CDR3 is made up of 13 amino acids. From germline, CDR1 is SGDLS and CDR2 YYNGEE. The V and J ends lost 3 bases and 10 bases respectively, with 14 bases between them. This chain's CDR3 is CASSAGVRGEQFF. Written as DNA, the CDR3 is TGTGCCAGCAGCGCCGGGGTCAGAGGGGAGCAGTTCTTC.

The V gene is TRBV12-3 or TRBV12-4, the J gene TRBJ1-5; D remains unclear. V lost 6 bases and J lost 2, with 8 bases in between. The CDR3 length is 13 residues. This CDR3 is CASSFSGNQPQHF. CDR3 bases: TGTGCCAGCAGCTTTTCGGGCAATCAGCCCCAGCATTTT.

This rearrangement joins TRBV11-2 to TRBJ2-7; TRBD2 agrees at 11 bases. This CDR3 is 15 amino acids long. In germline, CDR1 is SGHAT, CDR2 FQNNGV. With 3 bases clipped from V and 0 bases from J, the junction kept 1 base outside the gene matches. The CDR3 coding sequence is TGTGCCAGCAGCTTGGGACTAGCGGTCTCCTACGAGCAGTACTTC. It is translated as CASSLGLAVSYEQYF.

This clone was counted once. The chain combines TRBV19 with TRBJ2-7; D possibly corresponds to TRBD1 (6 bases). This CDR3 is 13 amino acids long. Trimming pared 5 bases from V and 3 bases from J, leaving 11 bases between. Germline CDR1 and CDR2: LNHDA and SQIVND (reference sequence). This CDR3 is CASSVSQGYEQYF. CDR3 coding DNA: TGTGCCAGTAGTGTGTCACAGGGCTACGAGCAGTACTTC.

This clone was observed once. The rearrangement uses TRBV5-8 and TRBJ2-4; the match to TRBD2 covers 7 bases. CDR1 is SGHTS and CDR2 is YDEGEE in the germline V gene. The CDR3 spans 17 residues. Germline trimming cut 4 bases from V and 0 bases from J; bases unmatched to any gene: 10. The CDR3 protein is CASSPNKGLLAKNIQYF. The CDR3 nucleotides read TGTGCCAGCAGCCCCAACAAGGGACTACTAGCCAAAAACATTCAGTACTTC.

The chain employs TRBV5-1 and TRBJ1-1, with 11 bases matching TRBD1. After removal of 3 bases from V and 2 bases from J, the junction contained 3 bases not matched to a gene. This CDR3 contains 15 residues. Germline CDR1 is SGHRS and CDR2 is YFSETQ. The CDR3 DNA reads as TGCGCCAGCAGCTACGGGACAGGGGGAAACACTGAAGCTTTCTTT. Its protein is CASSYGTGGNTEAFF.

This clone is medium-sized in the sample. The chain is built from TRBV2 and TRBJ1-3; the D is unclear. This CDR3 is 14 amino acids long. V was pared by 6 bases and J by 0 bases, with 9 bases between. Germline V gene lookup returns CDR1 SNHLY and CDR2 FYNNEI. The CDR3 nucleotides read TGTGCCAGCAGAGTGGGCTACTCTGGAAACACCATATATTTT. This translates into CASRVGYSGNTIYF. Based on the CDR3 plus reference TRBV2 and TRBJ1-3, the full variable domain is EPEVTQTPSHQVTQMGQEVILRCVPISNHLYFYWYRQILGQKVEFLVSFYNNEISEKSEIFDDQFSVERPDGSNFTLKIRSTKLEDSAMYFCASRVGYSGNTIYFGEGSWLTVV.